This TCR beta chain came from a study of control samples from healthy donors and cancer patients. Profiling relied on immunoSEQ multiplex PCR, and the TCRdb table lists in-frame clones only, not all of them. The table records 120,000 to 150,000 clones, 94% of them present only once. The sequencing input was blood. The receptor's source is a man aged 40-49 years in good health.

Written as DNA, the CDR3 is TGTGCCAGCAGTCAACTAGACTTAAAGCGGGGCCTGGGAGGCAATGAGCAGTTCTTC. It is translated as CASSQLDLKRGLGGNEQFF. The J gene is TRBJ2-1, the V gene TRBV6-6, with 7 bases matching TRBD2. Germline values: CDR1 MNHNY, CDR2 SVGAGI (reference sequence). The CDR3 sequence is 19 residues long. J gave up 6 bases and V 5 bases, and 22 bases lay outside the gene matches.